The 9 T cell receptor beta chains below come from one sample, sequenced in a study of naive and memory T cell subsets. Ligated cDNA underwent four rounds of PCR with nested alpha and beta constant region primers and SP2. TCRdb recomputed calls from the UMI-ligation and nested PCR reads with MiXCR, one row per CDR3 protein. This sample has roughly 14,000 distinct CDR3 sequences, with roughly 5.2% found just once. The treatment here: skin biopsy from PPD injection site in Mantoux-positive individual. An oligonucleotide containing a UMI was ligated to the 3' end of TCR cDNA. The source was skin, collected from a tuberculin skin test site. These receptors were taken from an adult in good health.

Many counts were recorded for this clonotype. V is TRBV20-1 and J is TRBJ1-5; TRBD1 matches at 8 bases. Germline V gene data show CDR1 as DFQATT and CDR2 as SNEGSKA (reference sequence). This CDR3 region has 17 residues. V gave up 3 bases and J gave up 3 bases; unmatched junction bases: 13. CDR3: CSASDKSTGADNQPQHF. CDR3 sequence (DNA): TGCAGTGCTAGCGACAAATCGACAGGGGCAGACAATCAGCCCCAGCATTTT.

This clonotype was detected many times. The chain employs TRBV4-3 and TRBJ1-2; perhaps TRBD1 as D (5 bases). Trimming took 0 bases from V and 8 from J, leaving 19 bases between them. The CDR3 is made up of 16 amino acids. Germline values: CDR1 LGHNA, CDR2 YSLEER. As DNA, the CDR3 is TGCGCCAGCAGCCAAGATAGTAGACAGCTTTTCTTGGGCTACACCTTC. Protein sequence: CASSQDSRQLFLGYTF.

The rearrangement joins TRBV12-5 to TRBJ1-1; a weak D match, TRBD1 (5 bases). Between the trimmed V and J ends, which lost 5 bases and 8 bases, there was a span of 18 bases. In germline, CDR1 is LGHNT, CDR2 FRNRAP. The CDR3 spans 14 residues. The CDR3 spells CASGPQAREGEAFF. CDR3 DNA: TGTGCTAGTGGTCCACAGGCTAGGGAGGGAGAAGCTTTCTTT.

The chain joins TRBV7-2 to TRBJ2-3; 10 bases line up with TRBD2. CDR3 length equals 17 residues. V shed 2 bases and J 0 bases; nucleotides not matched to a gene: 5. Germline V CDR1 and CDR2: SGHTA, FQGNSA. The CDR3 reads CASSLSSSGSSTDTQYF. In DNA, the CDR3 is TGTGCCAGCAGCTTATCTTCTAGCGGGAGTAGCACAGATACGCAGTATTTT.

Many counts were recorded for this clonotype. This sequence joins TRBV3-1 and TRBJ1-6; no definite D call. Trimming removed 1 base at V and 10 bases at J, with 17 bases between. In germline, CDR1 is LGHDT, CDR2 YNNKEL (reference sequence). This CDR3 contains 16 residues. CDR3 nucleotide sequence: TGTGCCAGCAGCCAAGGCTTTGGGGTCAGGAAGTCACCCCTCCACTTT. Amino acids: CASSQGFGVRKSPLHF.

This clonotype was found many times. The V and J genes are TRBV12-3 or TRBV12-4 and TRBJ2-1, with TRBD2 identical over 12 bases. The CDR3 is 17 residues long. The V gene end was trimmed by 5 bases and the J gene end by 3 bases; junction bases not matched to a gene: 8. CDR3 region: CASSPSGGAGGYNEQFF. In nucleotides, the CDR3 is TGTGCCAGCAGTCCTAGCGGGGGGGCCGGGGGCTACAATGAGCAGTTCTTC.

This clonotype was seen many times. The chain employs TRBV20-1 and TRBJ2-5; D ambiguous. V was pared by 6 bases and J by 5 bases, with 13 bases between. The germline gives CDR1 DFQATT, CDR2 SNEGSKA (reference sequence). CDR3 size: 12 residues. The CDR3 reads CSAHNSPETQYF. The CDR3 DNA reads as TGCAGTGCGCATAACTCCCCGGAGACCCAGTACTTC.

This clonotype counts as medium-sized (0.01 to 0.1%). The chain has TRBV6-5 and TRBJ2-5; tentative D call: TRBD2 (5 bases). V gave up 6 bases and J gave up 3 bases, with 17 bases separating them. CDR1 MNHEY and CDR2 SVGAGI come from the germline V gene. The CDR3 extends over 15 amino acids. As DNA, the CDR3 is TGTGCCAGCAGCTCCAGAGAGGGTTTGAAAGAGACCCAGTACTTC. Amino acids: CASSSREGLKETQYF.

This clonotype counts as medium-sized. The CDR3 loop is CASNPLAGGTDTQYF. DNA of the CDR3: TGTGCCAGCAACCCCCTAGCGGGGGGCACAGATACGCAGTATTTT. V and J are TRBV12-3 or TRBV12-4 and TRBJ2-3; 10 bases match TRBD2. The V and J ends lost 7 bases and 1 base, in that order; junction bases with no gene match: 5. The CDR3 spans 15 residues.